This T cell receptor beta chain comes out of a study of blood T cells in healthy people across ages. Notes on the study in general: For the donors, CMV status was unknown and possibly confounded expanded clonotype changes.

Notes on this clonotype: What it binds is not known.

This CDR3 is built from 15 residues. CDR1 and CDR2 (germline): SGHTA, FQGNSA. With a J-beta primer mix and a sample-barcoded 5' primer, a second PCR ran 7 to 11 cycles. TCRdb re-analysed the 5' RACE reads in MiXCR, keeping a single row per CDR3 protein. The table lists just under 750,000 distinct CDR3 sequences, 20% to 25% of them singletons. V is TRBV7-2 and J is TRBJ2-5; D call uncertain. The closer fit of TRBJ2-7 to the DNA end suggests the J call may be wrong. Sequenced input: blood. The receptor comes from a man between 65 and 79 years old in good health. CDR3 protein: CASSTSDGRWGEQYF. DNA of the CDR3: TGTGCCAGCAGCACCTCGGATGGACGGTGGGGCGAGCAGTACTTC.